A single sample is the source of the 21 T cell receptor beta chains below, sequenced in a study of T cells in Graves' hyperthyroidism and ophthalmopathy. Amplified regions were TCR beta CDR3 sequences from RNA transcripts. Primed by the HTBI set, a first-round RT-PCR was run on the TCR CDR3. MiXCR was run by TCRdb on the multiplex PCR reads, yielding one entry per CDR3 protein. The sample carries about 420,000 distinct CDR3 sequences, approximately 15% recorded once. The specimen sequenced was blood. The receptors originated from a young woman with Graves' hyperthyroidism.

This clonotype was seen repeatedly, ten times or more. The J gene is TRBJ1-5, the V gene TRBV12-3 or TRBV12-4; TRBD1 matches at 7 bases. CDR3 length: 15 amino acids. Trimming took 6 bases from V and 2 from J; bases not matched to a gene: 7. In nucleotides, the CDR3 is TGTGCCAGCAGCCTGACAGGGTCGGGCAATCAGCCCCAGCATTTT. This gives the protein CASSLTGSGNQPQHF.

CDR3 coding DNA: TGTGCCAGTAGTATCGGGCTGGCAGGGAACACTGAAGCTTTCTTT. It is translated as CASSIGLAGNTEAFF. The chain combines TRBV19 with TRBJ1-1; no definite D call. Germline-derived CDR1 and CDR2 are LNHDA and SQIVND (reference sequence). Trimming cost V 3 bases and J 1 base, with 12 bases left between them. CDR3 length: 15 residues.

This clonotype showed up many times. The chain joins TRBV20-1 to TRBJ1-2, with a weak D call TRBD1 (6 bases). This CDR3 contains 14 residues. Germline V gene data show CDR1 as DFQATT and CDR2 as SNEGSKA (reference sequence). V was clipped by 1 base and J by 4 bases, with 13 bases between them. In nucleotides, the CDR3 is TGCAGTGCTAGAGTGGGGGCGGATGGCTATGGCTACACCTTC. Amino acid sequence: CSARVGADGYGYTF.

This clonotype occurred many times. The chain links TRBV2 to TRBJ1-1; D is unclear. Germline-derived CDR1 and CDR2 are SNHLY and FYNNEI. Trimming removed 8 bases at V and 0 bases at J, with 19 bases between. This CDR3 has 16 amino acids. This CDR3 reads CASRAAQILMNTEAFF. CDR3 sequence (DNA): TGTGCCAGCCGTGCGGCCCAGATACTAATGAACACTGAAGCTTTCTTT.

The chain couples TRBV27 to TRBJ1-2; maybe TRBD1 (5 bases). The CDR3 spans 14 residues. The germline V and J ends were trimmed by 5 bases and 2 bases, with 12 bases remaining between them. Germline V gene sequence: CDR1 MNHEY, CDR2 SMNVEV (reference sequence). Written as DNA, the CDR3 is TGTGCCAGCAGTCCCCTTTGGGGGAACTATGGCTACACCTTC. It is translated as CASSPLWGNYGYTF.

This clonotype was seen ten or more times. This rearrangement joins TRBV5-1 to TRBJ2-7; D unresolved. CDR3 size: 13 residues. The V gene's germline CDR1 is SGHRS and CDR2 YFSETQ. Trimming removed 4 bases from V and 5 bases from J, with 13 bases in between. CDR3 nucleotide sequence: TGCGCCAGCAGCAGATTGCTGGCGGACGAGCAGTACTTC. Translating gives CASSRLLADEQYF.

In its sample, this clonotype was seen many times. The chain uses TRBV24-1 and TRBJ2-1; no definite D call. The germline CDR1 and CDR2 sequences are KGHDR and SFDVKD. This CDR3 region has 17 residues. Trimming cost V 4 bases and J 0 bases, with 15 bases left between them. Written as DNA, the CDR3 is TGTGCCACCAGTGACCACGTCAAGGTTAGCTCCTACAATGAGCAGTTCTTC. Residues: CATSDHVKVSSYNEQFF.

A few counts support this clonotype. The chain joins TRBV24-1 to TRBJ2-3, with 12 bases matching TRBD1. Germline CDR1 reads KGHDR; CDR2 reads SFDVKD. CDR3 length: 17 residues. The trim removed 0 bases at V and 4 bases at J, leaving 4 bases unmatched. This CDR3 reads CATSDLLGTGGADTQYF. CDR3 coding DNA: TGTGCCACCAGTGATTTGCTGGGGACAGGGGGCGCAGATACGCAGTATTTT.

This clonotype was seen a few times. The chain combines TRBV15 with TRBJ1-4; 10 bases fit TRBD1. V dropped 5 bases and J dropped 7; count of bases not matched to a gene: 4. From germline, CDR1 is LNHNV and CDR2 YYDKDF (reference sequence). This CDR3 spans 14 amino acids. CDR3 region: CATSADRGLEKLFF. CDR3 DNA sequence: TGTGCCACCAGCGCAGACAGGGGGCTTGAAAAACTGTTTTTT.

This clonotype was seen many times. This chain connects TRBV12-3 or TRBV12-4 to TRBJ2-7, with 7 bases matching TRBD2. J gave up 3 bases and V 6 bases, and 5 bases lay outside the gene matches. The CDR3 has 13 residues. The chain's CDR3 is CASSREVIYEQYF. The DNA of the CDR3 is TGTGCCAGCAGCCGGGAGGTGATCTACGAGCAGTACTTC.

Many counts were recorded for this clonotype. The genes are TRBV27 and TRBJ2-1; 10 bases match TRBD2. Germline V gene data show CDR1 as MNHEY and CDR2 as SMNVEV (reference sequence). V lost 2 bases and J lost 0; bases outside the gene matches: 4. The CDR3 spans 17 residues. CDR3 in DNA: TGTGCCAGCAGTTTACGACTAGCGGGTAGCTCCTACAATGAGCAGTTCTTC. Protein product: CASSLRLAGSSYNEQFF.

This clonotype was seen at least ten times. The gene calls are TRBV7-3 and TRBJ2-5; 7 nucleotides align to TRBD1. From germline, CDR1 is SGHTA and CDR2 FQGTGA. CDR3 length: 14 amino acids. With V trimmed by 0 bases and J by 3 bases, 1 base remained unmatched. The CDR3 sequence: CASSLTGQKETQYF. CDR3 nucleotides: TGTGCCAGCAGCTTAACGGGACAGAAAGAGACCCAGTACTTC.

This clonotype came up a few times. This rearrangement joins TRBV7-6 to TRBJ1-4; 10 nucleotides match TRBD1. CDR3 length: 14 residues. Germline V CDR1 and CDR2: SGHVS, FNYEAQ. V lost 5 bases to trimming and J lost 8 bases; unmatched junction nucleotides: 5. Here the CDR3 reads CASSPRTGGEKLFF. In DNA, the CDR3 is TGTGCCAGCAGCCCGAGGACAGGGGGGGAAAAACTGTTTTTT.

This clonotype was observed many times. This CDR3 reads CASSPEDLSYEQYF. In nucleotides, the CDR3 is TGTGCCAGCAGCCCCGAGGATTTATCCTACGAGCAGTACTTC. The gene calls are TRBV3-1 and TRBJ2-7; no clear D. V lost 4 bases and J 1 base, leaving 11 bases between the germline ends. CDR1 is LGHDT and CDR2 is YNNKEL in the germline V gene (reference sequence). The CDR3 is 14 residues long.

This clonotype appeared many times. The chain joins TRBV3-1 to TRBJ2-5; D unresolved. Trimming left V 0 bases short and J 2 bases short, with 16 bases between. The CDR3 has 17 residues. Germline V gene sequence: CDR1 LGHDT, CDR2 YNNKEL (reference sequence). This CDR3 is CASSQERRTFGQETQYF. The CDR3 nucleotides are TGTGCCAGCAGCCAAGAGCGGAGAACGTTCGGTCAAGAGACCCAGTACTTC.

This clonotype has more than one count but fewer than ten. The chain combines TRBV7-9 with TRBJ1-2; TRBD1 might be the D (6 bases). This CDR3 is 13 amino acids long. V lost 11 bases, J lost 7 bases, and 20 bases lay in between. Per the germline V gene, CDR1 is SEHNR and CDR2 is FQNEAQ (reference sequence). CDR3 DNA sequence: TGTGCCGGCTGGAGAGGGGGATTAGTTGGCTACACCTTC. Protein sequence: CAGWRGGLVGYTF.

Comment on this clonotype: One base away lies a much larger clone, so this may be a sequencing read error. J is TRBJ2-1 and V is TRBV7-9; D is undetermined. The CDR3 is 15 amino acids. Looked up from germline, CDR1 is SEHNR and CDR2 is FQNEAQ (reference sequence). DNA for the CDR3: TGTGCCAGCAGCCCGATAATAGGCTCCTACAATGAGCAGTCCTTC. This sequence encodes CASSPIIGSYNEQSF.

This clonotype was recorded many times. The chain carries TRBV13 and TRBJ2-3; possibly TRBD1 or TRBD2 for D (5 bases each). Trimming stripped 6 bases from V and 1 base from J, with 11 bases between. CDR3 size: 14 residues. Germline values: CDR1 PRHDT, CDR2 FYEKMQ (reference sequence). The CDR3 region has the DNA TGTGCCAGCAGTACCGGGGCTGGCACAGATACGCAGTATTTT. This encodes CASSTGAGTDTQYF.

This clonotype has a handful of counts. The chain couples TRBV7-9 to TRBJ1-6; 9 nucleotides align to TRBD1. CDR3 size: 16 residues. Trimming cost V 4 bases and J 8 bases; bases outside gene matches: 9. From germline, CDR1 is SEHNR and CDR2 FQNEAQ (reference sequence). DNA for the CDR3: TGTGCCAGCAGCTCCAGAAAGGGACAGGGAGATTCACCCCTCCACTTT. It specifies CASSSRKGQGDSPLHF.

This clonotype was counted a few times. The chain joins TRBV6-1 to TRBJ1-1; a possible D gene is TRBD1 (6 bases). This CDR3 has 15 amino acids. Per germline, CDR1 MNHNS and CDR2 SASEGT. V was shortened by 6 bases and J by 0 bases, with 14 bases between the two germline ends. As DNA, the CDR3 is TGTGCCAGCAGCGAAATAACAGGGATGAACACTGAAGCTTTCTTT. It encodes CASSEITGMNTEAFF.

This clonotype was recorded many times. V and J are TRBV6-1 and TRBJ2-3; 9 bases are shared with TRBD2. CDR3 length equals 15 residues. Germline trimming cut 5 bases from V and 3 bases from J; bases unmatched to any gene: 6. Per germline, CDR1 MNHNS and CDR2 SASEGT. CDR3 amino acids: CASSFGGGATDTQYF. The CDR3 DNA is TGTGCCAGCAGTTTCGGCGGGGGGGCTACAGATACGCAGTATTTT.